The 30 T cell receptor beta chains reported below all come from one sample, sequenced in a study of blood T cell repertoires in COVID-19. The table came from immunoSEQ multiplex PCR; TCRdb's copy has only in-frame clones and leaves some out. The data show about 80,000 clones, approximately 83% seen once. Source material: peripheral blood. These receptors all come from a human donor in a cohort sampled during active COVID-19.

This chain joins TRBV28 and TRBJ2-3; a possible D gene is TRBD1 (6 bases). Germline CDR1 MDHEN, CDR2 SYDVKM. There are 14 residues in the CDR3. Trimming shortened V by 7 bases and J by 1 base, and 12 bases separated the two germline ends. The CDR3 DNA is TGTGCCAGCAAAAGGTCAGGGGGCACAGATACGCAGTATTTT. Protein: CASKRSGGTDTQYF.

This chain uses TRBV7-2 with TRBJ1-6; D may be TRBD1 (5 bases). Germline V lookup: CDR1 SGHTA, CDR2 FQGNSA. The CDR3 has 12 amino acids. Trimming pared 1 base from V and 12 bases from J, leaving 7 bases between. The DNA for the CDR3 is TGTGCCAGCAGCTTAGTCGGGGGACCCCTCCACTTT. It specifies CASSLVGGPLHF.

The chain is built from TRBV30 and TRBJ1-6, with 8 bases identical to TRBD1. V lost 3 bases to trimming and J lost 8 bases; unmatched junction nucleotides: 12. The CDR3 loop spans 16 amino acids. Germline-derived CDR1 and CDR2 are GTSNPN and SVGIG (reference sequence). The CDR3 nucleotides read TGTGCCTGGAGACGCTCAGGGGGCACTAGGGATTCACCCCTCCACTTT. Translation gives CAWRRSGGTRDSPLHF.

V usage is TRBV5-1 and J usage is TRBJ2-3; 9 bases map to TRBD1. The germline V gene encodes CDR1 SGHRS and CDR2 YFSETQ. The CDR3 extends over 16 amino acids. V was pared by 4 bases and J by 6 bases, with 12 bases of the junction left unmatched. The CDR3 sequence is CASSKTGTGIIDTQYF. Written as DNA, the CDR3 is TGCGCCAGCAGCAAGACCGGGACAGGGATTATTGATACGCAGTATTTT.

This clone has just one count. V is TRBV28 and J is TRBJ1-6; D is perhaps TRBD1 (6 bases). From germline, CDR1 is MDHEN and CDR2 SYDVKM. The CDR3 extends over 15 amino acids. Trimming took 5 bases from V and 8 from J, leaving 16 bases between them. CDR3 bases: TGTGCCAGCAGTCGATTAACAGGGTTGGATTCACCCCTCCACTTT. Amino acids: CASSRLTGLDSPLHF.

This chain uses TRBV5-4 with TRBJ2-3; D is perhaps TRBD1 (6 bases). The V gene's germline CDR1 is SGHNT and CDR2 YYREEE (reference sequence). The CDR3 runs 18 residues. Trimming shortened V by 3 bases and J by 5 bases, and 25 bases separated the two germline ends. The CDR3 DNA follows: TGTGCCAGCAGCTCCCCGCAGATTGGTGGGGGCGAGAGAGATACGCAGTATTTT. Protein sequence: CASSSPQIGGGERDTQYF.

The chain couples TRBV7-9 to TRBJ1-1, with D uncertain. The CDR3 runs to 13 residues. Germline V lookup: CDR1 SEHNR, CDR2 FQNEAQ (reference sequence). Trimming pared 3 bases from V and 7 bases from J, leaving 12 bases between. CDR3 protein: CASSLRAGLEAFF. The DNA of the CDR3 is TGTGCCAGCAGCTTGCGGGCCGGCCTTGAAGCTTTCTTT. The variable domain in full, completed from reference TRBV7-9 and TRBJ1-1, reads DTGVSQNPRHKITKRGQNVTFRCDPISEHNRLYWYRQTLGQGPEFLTYFQNEAQLEKSRLLSDRFSAERPKGSFSTLEIQRTEQGDSAMYLCASSLRAGLEAFFGQGTRLTVV.

A note on this clone: The sample contains more than one DNA sequence encoding this CDR3. The chain employs TRBV9 and TRBJ1-1; D may be TRBD1 (6 bases). Trimming left V 0 bases short and J 2 bases short, with 8 bases between. Germline V CDR1 and CDR2: SGDLS, YYNGEE. The CDR3 runs to 14 residues. The CDR3 reads CASSVGTANTEAFF. The CDR3 nucleotides read TGTGCCAGCAGCGTAGGGACAGCTAACACTGAAGCTTTCTTT.

The V call is TRBV5-1, the J call TRBJ1-3, with D possibly matching TRBD1 (5 bases). This CDR3 region has 16 residues. Germline V CDR1 and CDR2: SGHRS, YFSETQ. Trimming stripped 0 bases from V and 2 bases from J, with 12 bases between. CDR3 in DNA: TGCGCCAGCAGCTTGGTCGGGGGTCGGCCTGGAAACACCATATATTTT. It is translated as CASSLVGGRPGNTIYF.

This clone has a handful of counts. This chain links TRBV7-9 with TRBJ2-7; TRBD1 agrees at 10 bases. V lost 5 bases to trimming and J lost 0 bases; unmatched junction nucleotides: 4. The CDR3 runs 15 residues. The germline V gene has CDR1 SEHNR and CDR2 FQNEAQ (reference sequence). CDR3 sequence reads: CASSPGTGASYEQYF. DNA for the CDR3: TGTGCCAGCAGCCCGGGGACAGGGGCCTCCTACGAGCAGTACTTC.

CDR3 bases: TGTGCCAGCAGCCCACCGAGCGGGGGGGCGGGTACGCAGTATTTT. This gives the protein CASSPPSGGAGTQYF. The chain links TRBV5-4 to TRBJ2-3; 10 bases are shared with TRBD2. V gave up 4 bases and J gave up 8 bases; unmatched junction bases: 10. Germline values: CDR1 SGHNT, CDR2 YYREEE (reference sequence). The CDR3 is 15 residues long.

The chain is built from TRBV9 and TRBJ2-5; 13 bases align to TRBD2. CDR3 size: 18 residues. The ends lost 0 bases at V and 1 base at J; junction bases unmatched: 6. Germline V gene lookup returns CDR1 SGDLS and CDR2 YYNGEE. The CDR3 region has the DNA TGTGCCAGCAGCGTAGGGGGCGGGACTAGCGGGGCCCAAGAGACCCAGTACTTC. Protein: CASSVGGGTSGAQETQYF.

The J gene is TRBJ1-2, the V gene TRBV9; 12 nucleotides agree with TRBD1. This CDR3 is built from 14 residues. CDR1 is SGDLS and CDR2 is YYNGEE in the germline V gene. The ends lost 4 bases at V and 8 bases at J; junction bases unmatched: 6. For the CDR3, the DNA is TGTGCCAGCAGCACCCGGGACAGGGGGCGCGGCTACACCTTC. Its translation: CASSTRDRGRGYTF.

The rearrangement uses TRBV5-6 and TRBJ2-5; D is possibly TRBD2 (5 bases). The ends were cut back, 7 bases at V and 8 bases at J, with 15 bases in the middle. CDR3 length: 12 amino acids. Germline V gene sequence: CDR1 SGHDT, CDR2 YYEEEE. The CDR3 reads CASGEGGDTQYF. The CDR3 DNA reads TGTGCCAGCGGAGAGGGTGGAGATACCCAGTACTTC.

The chain joins TRBV5-4 to TRBJ1-2; perhaps TRBD1 as D (6 bases). Trimming stripped 2 bases from V and 4 bases from J, with 15 bases between. The CDR3 sequence is 15 residues long. Looked up from germline, CDR1 is SGHNT and CDR2 is YYREEE (reference sequence). CDR3 sequence reads: CASSFDRGQIYGYTF. The DNA of the CDR3 is TGTGCCAGCAGCTTTGACCGAGGACAGATCTATGGCTACACCTTC.

The rearrangement uses TRBV18 and TRBJ1-4, with D possibly matching TRBD1 (6 bases). V was trimmed by 4 bases and J by 10 bases, leaving 16 bases between them. The CDR3 has 14 residues. Per the germline V gene, CDR1 is KGHSH and CDR2 is LQKENI. The DNA for the CDR3 is TGTGCCAGCTCACGCGGTGGGGGCAGTGGAAAACTGTTTTTT. This sequence encodes CASSRGGGSGKLFF.

There are a few counts of this clone. The rearrangement uses TRBV24-1 and TRBJ2-3; 9 nucleotides agree with TRBD2. CDR3 length equals 16 residues. Losses at the gene ends were 7 bases for V and 2 bases for J; bases not matched to a gene: 9. The germline V gene has CDR1 KGHDR and CDR2 SFDVKD. The CDR3, as DNA: TGTGCCACCAGCAGAGGGCGGGGGGGATACACAGATACGCAGTATTTT. Translating it yields CATSRGRGGYTDTQYF.

The V and J genes are TRBV30 and TRBJ2-1, with TRBD2 identical over 13 bases. The CDR3 runs to 17 residues. From germline, CDR1 is GTSNPN and CDR2 SVGIG (reference sequence). V lost 1 base to trimming and J lost 4 bases; unmatched junction nucleotides: 7. This CDR3 reads CAWSGPRTSGGYNEQFF. The CDR3 DNA follows: TGTGCCTGGAGTGGGCCCCGGACTAGCGGGGGATACAATGAGCAGTTCTTC.

The V and J genes are TRBV5-1 and TRBJ2-1; TRBD2 aligns across 13 bases. CDR3 length equals 16 residues. The V segment lost 3 bases and the J segment 7 bases; nucleotides outside the gene matches: 7. Germline loops: CDR1 SGHRS, CDR2 YFSETQ. The chain's CDR3 is CASSSGLAGAWNEQFF. Written as DNA, the CDR3 is TGCGCCAGCAGCTCCGGACTAGCGGGAGCGTGGAATGAGCAGTTCTTC.

The chain couples TRBV7-2 to TRBJ2-1; 7 positions match TRBD2. CDR1 is SGHTA and CDR2 is FQGNSA in the germline V gene. The V gene end was trimmed by 2 bases and the J gene end by 4 bases; junction bases not matched to a gene: 5. The CDR3 loop spans 15 amino acids. The CDR3 spells CASSLSGAGYNEQFF. The CDR3 nucleotides read TGTGCCAGCAGCTTATCGGGAGCGGGGTACAATGAGCAGTTCTTC.

The CDR3 is CASSVEYSNSPLHF. The CDR3 DNA is TGTGCCAGCAGCGTAGAGTACAGTAATTCACCCCTCCACTTT. The V gene is TRBV9, the J gene TRBJ1-6; no definite D call. The CDR3 has 14 residues. Germline CDR1 and CDR2: SGDLS and YYNGEE. The V end was cut by 0 bases, the J end by 6 bases, with 7 bases between.

The chain combines TRBV3-1 (or the pseudogene TRBV3-2) with TRBJ2-5; 11 nucleotides match TRBD2. Germline V gene data show CDR1 as LGHDT and CDR2 as YNNKEL (reference sequence). The CDR3 spans 15 residues. Trimming removed 0 bases from V and 9 bases from J; junction bases left unmatched: 6. The CDR3 nucleotides read TGTGCCAGCAGCCAAGATAGCGCTAGCGGGAGGTCCCAGTACTTC. It specifies CASSQDSASGRSQYF.

The chain combines TRBV5-1 with TRBJ2-2; TRBD2 is a possible D gene (6 bases). Germline V CDR1 and CDR2: SGHRS, YFSETQ. This CDR3 is 16 amino acids long. V was cut by 3 bases and J by 4 bases, with 16 bases left in between. CDR3 loop: CASSYGTPSGTGELFF. The CDR3 DNA sequence: TGCGCCAGCAGCTACGGGACTCCAAGTGGCACCGGGGAGCTGTTTTTT.

This chain uses TRBV19 with TRBJ1-3; D is unclear. V lost 4 bases and J lost 4, with 8 bases in between. Germline-derived CDR1 and CDR2 are LNHDA and SQIVND (reference sequence). The CDR3 runs to 13 residues. CDR3 residues: CASSSGPGNTIYF. The CDR3 bases are TGTGCCAGTAGTAGCGGGCCAGGAAACACCATATATTTT.

The chain joins TRBV27 to TRBJ2-3; 8 nucleotides agree with TRBD2. Unmatched junction bases numbered 8, after V lost 5 bases and J lost 1 base. Germline V gene data show CDR1 as MNHEY and CDR2 as SMNVEV (reference sequence). The CDR3 is 16 amino acids. CDR3 DNA sequence: TGTGCCAGCAGTCTCAGCGCGGGACTAGGCACAGATACGCAGTATTTT. The encoded protein is CASSLSAGLGTDTQYF.

This clone was seen only a few times. The gene calls are TRBV7-9 and TRBJ1-1; TRBD1 matches at 7 bases. CDR3 size: 14 residues. Germline CDR1 SEHNR, CDR2 FQNEAQ (reference sequence). Unmatched junction bases numbered 10, after V lost 5 bases and J lost 7 bases. CDR3 nucleotides: TGTGCCAGCAGCAAGTACAGGGGTGAGGGTGAAGCTTTCTTT. Encoded protein: CASSKYRGEGEAFF.

This chain connects TRBV19 to TRBJ1-2; 9 bases line up with TRBD1. CDR1 is LNHDA, CDR2 SQIVND, per germline (reference sequence). V dropped 3 bases and J dropped 6; count of bases not matched to a gene: 11. This CDR3 has 16 amino acids. The CDR3 DNA is TGTGCCAGTAGTATTGGGACAGGGAGAGGAAGGGATGGCTACACCTTC. This codes for CASSIGTGRGRDGYTF. The full variable domain, with the rest looked up from reference TRBV19 and TRBJ1-2, is DGGITQSPKYLFRKEGQNVTLSCEQNLNHDAMYWYRQDPGQGLRLIYYSQIVNDFQKGDIAEGYSVSREKKESFPLTVTSAQKNPTAFYLCASSIGTGRGRDGYTFGSGTRLTVV.

This clone was detected a few times. The genes are TRBV19 and TRBJ2-1, with 13 bases that match TRBD2. V lost 5 bases and J lost 9; bases outside the gene matches: 10. The CDR3 sequence is 16 residues long. Germline assignment: CDR1 LNHDA and CDR2 SQIVND (reference sequence). The CDR3 spells CASSPRTSGGWGEQFF. The CDR3, as DNA: TGTGCCAGTAGTCCCCGGACTAGCGGGGGCTGGGGTGAGCAGTTCTTC.

The chain is built from TRBV7-3 and TRBJ2-7; 7 nucleotides match TRBD1. From germline, CDR1 is SGHTA and CDR2 FQGTGA. The CDR3 contains 13 residues. V lost 6 bases, J lost 1 base, and 3 bases stayed unmatched. The CDR3 coding sequence is TGTGCCAGCAGACGACAGGGATCCTACGAGCAGTACTTC. Protein: CASRRQGSYEQYF.

This chain joins TRBV28 and TRBJ2-1; D unresolved. Germline V gives CDR1 MDHEN, CDR2 SYDVKM. The CDR3 runs to 11 residues. The germline V and J ends were trimmed by 9 bases and 6 bases, with 9 bases remaining between them. CDR3 DNA sequence: TGTGCCAGTACCCCCGGCAATGAGCAGTTCTTC. Protein sequence: CASTPGNEQFF.